These 9 T cell receptor beta chains were sequenced from one sample in a study of blood T cells in healthy people across ages (dated by TCRdb to about 2015). The library was built by means of 5' RACE. Reads for this sample came from an Illumina HiSeq 2500. A second PCR of 7 to 11 cycles was performed with a sample-barcoded 5' primer and a J-beta primer mix. The public reads were reprocessed in TCRdb via fastp at Q25 and MiXCR, keeping in-frame beta chains. Rows merge per CDR3 protein into single entries with the most common DNA and genes. Across this sample there are 900,000 to 950,000 distinct CDR3 sequences, with 25% to 35% seen only once. The ten biggest clones cover roughly a tenth of the sample. This sample also appeared in a second study, on T cells of mothers and their children.

Specimen: blood. These TCRs come from a middle-aged woman in good health.

The gene calls are TRBV6-6 and TRBJ2-1, with 11 nucleotides matching TRBD1. V trimming: 2 bases; J trimming: 6 bases; junction bases outside the gene matches: 3. This CDR3 is built from 15 residues. CDR1 is MNHNY, CDR2 SVGAGI, per germline (reference sequence). The CDR3 nucleotides are TGTGCCAGCAGTTACCCCGGGACAGGGGGCAATGAGCAGTTCTTC. This codes for CASSYPGTGGNEQFF.

This clonotype has just a few counts. This chain connects TRBV14 to TRBJ2-1, with no clear D. The germline gives CDR1 SGHDN, CDR2 FVKESK. The CDR3 runs to 13 residues. V gave up 4 bases and J gave up 6 bases, with 10 bases separating them. The chain's CDR3 is CASSRDLSNEQFF. CDR3 nucleotides: TGTGCCAGCAGCCGAGATCTCTCCAATGAGCAGTTCTTC.

There are a few counts of this clonotype. This chain joins TRBV20-1 and TRBJ2-7; D gene uncertain. Germline assignment: CDR1 DFQATT and CDR2 SNEGSKA (reference sequence). V was trimmed by 0 bases and J by 0 bases, leaving 15 bases between them. The CDR3 is 16 residues long. The CDR3 DNA follows: TGCAGTGCTAGAGACCTTTTCAACAGCCCCTCCTACGAGCAGTACTTC. This gives the protein CSARDLFNSPSYEQYF.

The gene calls are TRBV5-1 and TRBJ2-5; D may match TRBD1 or TRBD2 (5 bases each). The CDR3 covers 14 residues. Looked up from germline, CDR1 is SGHRS and CDR2 is YFSETQ. V dropped 4 bases and J dropped 4 bases, with 14 bases sitting between them. For the CDR3, the DNA is TGCGCCAGCAGCGTGATGGGGGAACGAGAGACCCAGTACTTC. It translates to CASSVMGERETQYF. The variable domain in full, with the rest retrieved from reference TRBV5-1 and TRBJ2-5, is KAGVTQTPRYLIKTRGQQVTLSCSPISGHRSVSWYQQTPGQGLQFLFEYFSETQRNKGNFPGRFSGRQFSNSRSEMNVSTLELGDSALYLCASSVMGERETQYFGPGTRLLVL.

This chain connects TRBV28 to TRBJ1-2; D gene unclear. Germline CDR1 reads MDHEN; CDR2 reads SYDVKM. With 4 bases removed from V and 5 bases from J, the gap between germline ends came to 14 bases. CDR3 length equals 14 residues. Written as DNA, the CDR3 is TGTGCCAGCAGTTCCCCCCGGGGAGGGTATGGCTACACCTTC. This codes for CASSSPRGGYGYTF.

This chain links TRBV29-1 with TRBJ1-1; D is perhaps TRBD1 (6 bases). In germline, CDR1 is SQVTM, CDR2 ANQGSEA. The CDR3 contains 11 residues. Trimming took off 3 bases at V and 6 bases at J, with 8 bases between the two ends. CDR3 DNA: TGCAGCGTTGACAGGGGAGCTGAAGCTTTCTTT. The encoded protein is CSVDRGAEAFF.

This clonotype was observed at least ten times. This chain uses TRBV4-3 with TRBJ1-1; 9 positions match TRBD1. J lost 1 base, V lost 8 bases, and 2 bases had no gene match. Germline loops: CDR1 LGHNA, CDR2 YSLEER. The CDR3 extends over 13 amino acids. The CDR3 is CASGDRANTEAFF. The CDR3 DNA follows: TGCGCCAGCGGGGACAGGGCGAACACTGAAGCTTTCTTT.

There are a few counts of this clonotype. CDR3 amino acids: CASSLSWGRNEKLFF. For the CDR3, the DNA is TGTGCCAGCTCACTCTCCTGGGGACGGAATGAAAAACTGTTTTTT. The chain is built from TRBV18 and TRBJ1-4, with D perhaps TRBD1 (5 bases). Trimming stripped 4 bases from V and 5 bases from J, with 14 bases between. Germline V CDR1 and CDR2: KGHSH, LQKENI. The CDR3 consists of 15 residues.

This rearrangement joins TRBV2 to TRBJ1-1; D possibly corresponds to TRBD1 (5 bases). The CDR3 totals 14 residues. Germline values: CDR1 SNHLY, CDR2 FYNNEI. The V and J ends lost 3 bases and 4 bases respectively, with 12 bases between them. The CDR3 DNA reads as TGTGCCAGCAGTGAGAGGGGTCCGGGCACTGAAGCTTTCTTT. It codes for CASSERGPGTEAFF.